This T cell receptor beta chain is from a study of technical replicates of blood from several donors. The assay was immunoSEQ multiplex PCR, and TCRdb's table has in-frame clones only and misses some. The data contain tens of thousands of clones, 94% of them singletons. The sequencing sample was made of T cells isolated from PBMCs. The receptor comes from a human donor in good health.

CDR3 bases: TGTGCCAGCAGTTACTCTCAAGAAGGACAGTCCTACGAGCAGTACTTC. This translates into CASSYSQEGQSYEQYF. The gene calls are TRBV6-6 and TRBJ2-7; D possibly corresponds to TRBD1 (6 bases). The CDR3 loop spans 16 amino acids. V shed 0 bases and J shed 1 base, with 13 bases lying between them. Germline V gene sequence: CDR1 MNHNY, CDR2 SVGAGI (reference sequence).